The rows below give T cell receptor beta chains drawn from one sample of a study of T-cell reconstitution after alpha-beta-depleted transplantation in children. TCRdb independently ran MiXCR on the PCR reads; one entry per CDR3 protein. The repertoire holds roughly 250,000 distinct CDR3 sequences, 7.5% to 9.5% seen once, with about 6.4% in the top ten. The material was PBMCs, mostly from graft donor cells, obtained 180 days after TCRalphabeta/CD19-depleted stem cell transplant. Receptor source: a male patient younger than 18 who had a stem cell transplant for acute lymphoblastic leukemia, so the T cells may come from the graft donor. CDR3s include the opening cysteine and the closing phenylalanine or tryptophan. A D gene is named only where the DNA matches it firmly. Expanded clones are given a class, and other clones once, few, many or no size at all.

TRBV6-1	-	many	TRBJ1-1	CASSDRGAPNTEAFF	TGTGCCAGCAGTGACCGGGGGGCGCCGAACACTGAAGCTTTCTTT
TRBV9	TRBD1	many	TRBJ1-1	CASSVVPGQGAMNTEAFF	TGTGCCAGCAGCGTGGTCCCGGGACAGGGGGCGATGAACACTGAAGCTTTCTTT
TRBV29-1	-	many	TRBJ2-7	CSVLVAYEQYF	TGCAGCGTTCTTGTGGCCTACGAGCAGTACTTC
TRBV12-3/TRBV12-4	-	many	TRBJ1-2	CASSFGGASGYTF	TGTGCCAGCAGTTTCGGGGGGGCGAGCGGCTACACCTTC
TRBV5-1	TRBD1	many	TRBJ2-7	CASSVGPGTGSVEQYF	TGCGCCAGCAGCGTTGGACCCGGGACAGGGTCTGTCGAGCAGTACTTC
TRBV10-3	-	many	TRBJ2-3	CAISPRPGDTQYF	TGTGCCATCAGCCCTCGTCCCGGGGATACGCAGTATTTT
TRBV28	TRBD1	many	TRBJ2-6	CARTPGQTISGANVLTF	TGTGCCAGAACTCCGGGACAGACCATCTCTGGGGCCAACGTCCTGACTTTC
TRBV2	TRBD1	many	TRBJ2-7	CASSGTGFQQYF	TGTGCCAGCAGTGGGACAGGTTTCCAGCAGTACTTC
TRBV21-1	-	many	TRBJ1-2	CASRGVGGYTF	TGTGCCAGCAGGGGAGTAGGAGGCTACACCTTC
TRBV20-1	TRBD2	many	TRBJ2-3	CSAVLAGGHTQYF	TGCAGTGCGGTACTAGCGGGAGGACATACGCAGTATTTT
TRBV7-2	-	-	TRBJ2-3	CASSSDRVGNTQYF	TGTGCCAGCAGCTCAGATCGGGTAGGGAATACGCAGTATTTT
TRBV20-1	TRBD1	many	TRBJ2-2	CSARDTGVNAGELFF	TGCAGTGCTAGGGATACAGGGGTGAATGCCGGGGAGCTGTTTTTT
TRBV5-1	TRBD2	many	TRBJ2-7	CASSLRPRTSGITRTYEQYF	TGCGCCAGCAGCCTCCGGCCTCGCACTAGCGGGATCACGAGAACCTACGAGCAGTACTTC
TRBV12-3/TRBV12-4	TRBD1	many	TRBJ1-3	CASSPRQGGSGNTIYF	TGTGCCAGCAGTCCCCGACAGGGTGGCTCTGGAAACACCATATATTTT
TRBV20-1	TRBD1	many	TRBJ2-7	CSASRDSSYEQYF	TGCAGTGCTAGTAGGGACAGCTCCTACGAGCAGTACTTC
TRBV29-1	TRBD1	many	TRBJ1-2	CSVEGLKGTGVLYGYTF	TGCAGCGTTGAAGGTCTCAAAGGGACAGGGGTCCTCTATGGCTACACCTTC
TRBV6-5	-	-	TRBJ2-7	CASSYSKASSYEQYF	TGTGCCAGCAGTTACTCGAAAGCGAGCTCCTACGAGCAGTACTTC
TRBV20-1	-	many	TRBJ2-2	CSARGQQGYITGELFF	TGCAGTGCTAGGGGTCAACAGGGTTACATCACCGGGGAGCTGTTTTTT
TRBV20-1	TRBD1	many	TRBJ1-2	CSALGQGQAVVEGYTF	TGCAGTGCCCTGGGACAGGGGCAGGCGGTAGTAGAGGGCTACACCTTC
TRBV25-1	-	many	TRBJ1-5	CASGQGTQPQHF	TGTGCCAGCGGGCAGGGAACTCAGCCCCAGCATTTT
TRBV7-3	-	many	TRBJ1-5	CASSLNGQLNQPQHF	TGTGCCAGCAGCTTAAACGGACAGCTAAATCAGCCCCAGCATTTT
TRBV12-5	-	many	TRBJ2-3	CASGELAGYTDTQYF	TGTGCTAGTGGTGAGTTGGCAGGGTACACAGATACGCAGTATTTT
TRBV10-3	TRBD1	many	TRBJ1-6	CAISGTGYNSPLHF	TGTGCCATCAGCGGGACAGGTTATAATTCACCCCTCCACTTT
TRBV7-2	-	many	TRBJ2-7	CASSFPGVRYEQYF	TGTGCCAGCAGCTTCCCCGGGGTCCGCTACGAGCAGTACTTC
TRBV28	-	many	TRBJ2-1	CASGLDRSYNEQFF	TGTGCCAGCGGGTTAGACAGGTCATACAATGAGCAGTTCTTC
TRBV2	TRBD1	many	TRBJ2-7	CASSDPGQAAYEQYF	TGTGCCAGCAGTGACCCGGGACAGGCCGCATACGAGCAGTACTTC
TRBV28	TRBD1	many	TRBJ2-7	CASSFMRDRVAEQYF	TGTGCCAGCAGTTTTATGCGGGACAGGGTAGCCGAGCAGTACTTC
TRBV5-1	TRBD2	many	TRBJ2-2	CASSIGLAPIGGELFF	TGCGCCAGCAGCATCGGACTAGCTCCCATAGGCGGGGAGCTGTTTTTT
TRBV3-1	TRBD2	once	TRBJ2-5	CASCKHPLRRGRDRETQYF	TGTGCCAGCTGCAAGCACCCCCTTCGCCGCGGGAGGGACCGTGAGACCCAGTACTTC
TRBV6-2/TRBV6-3	-	-	TRBJ1-2	CASTPDSLGYTF	TGTGCCAGCACTCCGGACAGTCTTGGCTACACCTTC
TRBV10-3	-	many	TRBJ1-4	CATTGTTNEKLFF	TGTGCCACGACCGGGACAACTAATGAAAAACTGTTTTTT